This entry lists 22 T cell receptor beta chains sequenced from one sample in a study of blood T cells in healthy people across ages. A sample-barcoded 5' primer and a J-beta primer mix were used in a second PCR of roughly 7 to 11 cycles. TCRdb reanalysed the 5' RACE reads using MiXCR and keeps one entry per CDR3 protein. The sample has roughly 730,000 distinct CDR3 sequences; about 61% are singletons. The sequencing input was blood. The receptors derive from a man aged 40-50 years in good health.

This chain uses TRBV29-1 with TRBJ2-5, with TRBD1 as a possible D gene (8 bases). The better agreement between TRBJ2-7 and the DNA end casts doubt on the J call. The CDR3 is 12 amino acids. Germline V gives CDR1 SQVTM, CDR2 ANQGSEA. The CDR3 sequence is CSHRGGRDEQYF. As DNA, the CDR3 is TGCAGCCACAGGGGGGGAAGGGACGAGCAGTACTTC.

This clonotype has a single count. The chain uses TRBV12-5 and TRBJ2-5; D gene unclear. The J call is doubtful: the DNA matches TRBJ2-7 better. The CDR3 totals 13 residues. The germline CDR1 and CDR2 sequences are LGHNT and FRNRAP. The CDR3 nucleotides are TGTGCTAGTGGAATAAGTGGGTTTGTCGAGCAGTACTTC. Amino acids: CASGISGFVEQYF.

The gene calls are TRBV4-3 and TRBJ2-7, with 16 positions matching TRBD2. The CDR3 is 16 amino acids. Germline V gene sequence: CDR1 LGHNA, CDR2 YSLEER. With V trimmed by 4 bases and J by 6 bases, 6 bases remained unmatched. The CDR3 nucleotides read TGCGCCAGCAGCCCGGGACTAGCGGGAGGGCCATTCGAGCAGTACTTC. This translates into CASSPGLAGGPFEQYF.

The rearrangement links TRBV29-1 to TRBJ2-2; no clear D gene. The CDR3 has 15 amino acids. Trimming took 4 bases from V and 3 from J, leaving 15 bases between them. Germline V gives CDR1 SQVTM, CDR2 ANQGSEA. The CDR3 spells CSVGLGHLHTGELFF. CDR3 nucleotides: TGCAGCGTTGGCTTAGGGCACCTTCACACCGGGGAGCTGTTTTTT.

This clonotype appeared once. CDR3 sequence: CASERGLAGAQGTQYF. The CDR3 DNA follows: TGCGCCAGCGAGAGGGGACTAGCGGGAGCCCAGGGTACGCAGTATTTT. This chain links TRBV4-1 with TRBJ2-3; TRBD2 agrees at 14 bases. The germline V gene has CDR1 MGHRA and CDR2 YSYEKL. V shed 8 bases and J 8 bases; nucleotides not matched to a gene: 12. The CDR3 consists of 16 residues.

Only a few counts were recorded for this clonotype. A much larger clone is a single base away; this may be a read error. The chain couples TRBV6-1 to TRBJ2-1, with 12 bases aligning to TRBD2. The J segment lost 4 bases and the V segment lost 8 bases, leaving 6 bases of the junction unmatched. This CDR3 has 15 amino acids. Germline CDR1 reads MNHNS; CDR2 reads SASEGT. The CDR3 sequence: CASVVTSGGYNEQFF. The CDR3 region has the DNA TGTGCCAGCGTTGTGACTAGCGGGGGATACAATGAGCAGTTCTTC.

This chain uses TRBV9 with TRBJ2-1; 9 bases are shared with TRBD1. Germline V gene sequence: CDR1 SGDLS, CDR2 YYNGEE. J was trimmed by 8 bases and V by 1 base; bases with no gene match: 10. The CDR3 is 16 residues long. Here the CDR3 reads CASSVSSGTGSDEQFF. CDR3 nucleotide sequence: TGTGCCAGCAGCGTATCATCCGGGACAGGGTCGGATGAGCAGTTCTTC.

The chain recombines TRBV7-9 with TRBJ1-3; possibly TRBD1 for D (5 bases). In germline, CDR1 is SEHNR, CDR2 FQNEAQ (reference sequence). This CDR3 contains 18 residues. V lost 1 base and J 0 bases, leaving 16 bases between the germline ends. CDR3 in DNA: TGTGCCAGCAGCTTAGTATCGATGGACATCTTCTCTGGAAACACCATATATTTT. Amino acid sequence: CASSLVSMDIFSGNTIYF.

The chain uses TRBV6-5 and TRBJ2-3; TRBD2 might be the D (5 bases). CDR1 and CDR2 from the germline V gene are MNHEY and SVGAGI. V gave up 0 bases and J gave up 3 bases, with 13 bases separating them. This CDR3 contains 16 residues. CDR3: CASSYSRRVGTDTQYF. The DNA for the CDR3 is TGTGCCAGCAGTTACTCGAGGCGGGTGGGGACAGATACGCAGTATTTT.

This chain joins TRBV15 and TRBJ1-4, with no clear D. Trimming removed 0 bases from V and 0 bases from J, with 11 bases in between. The CDR3 covers 17 residues. Germline V gene sequence: CDR1 LNHNV, CDR2 YYDKDF (reference sequence). The DNA for the CDR3 is TGTGCCACCAGCAGAGATGTGGAGCCCACAACTAATGAAAAACTGTTTTTT. Protein: CATSRDVEPTTNEKLFF.

The genes are TRBV5-6 and TRBJ2-3, with 8 bases aligning to TRBD2. Germline V gene lookup returns CDR1 SGHDT and CDR2 YYEEEE. The CDR3 contains 15 residues. J gave up 10 bases and V 0 bases, and 10 bases lay outside the gene matches. CDR3: CASSLGVPTGGSQYF. The DNA of the CDR3 is TGTGCCAGCAGCTTGGGGGTCCCCACGGGAGGGTCGCAGTATTTT.

This clonotype was seen a handful of times. The CDR3 coding sequence is TGCAGTGCTAAATCCGGGACAGGCAGCACAGATACGCAGTATTTT. Translated: CSAKSGTGSTDTQYF. V gene TRBV20-1 combines with J gene TRBJ2-3; TRBD1 matches 8 bases. This CDR3 has 15 amino acids. Germline V CDR1 and CDR2: DFQATT, SNEGSKA (reference sequence). The V and J ends lost 4 bases and 0 bases, in that order; junction bases with no gene match: 6.

Notes on this clonotype: At one end, the junction sequence differs from germline, possibly due to a read error. The rearrangement joins TRBV14 to TRBJ2-5, with TRBD2 identical over 9 bases. Germline CDR1 and CDR2: SGHDN and FVKESK. There are 15 residues in the CDR3. The CDR3 DNA sequence: TGTGCCGGCAGCCAAGACCCGTCTCTAGCGGGGAAGCAGTACTTC. Translated: CAGSQDPSLAGKQYF.

The CDR3: CASSNRGLDYYEQYF. The CDR3 coding sequence is TGTGCCAGCTCGAACAGAGGACTGGACTACTACGAGCAGTACTTC. The chain has TRBV18 and TRBJ2-7; a possible D gene is TRBD2 (6 bases). Trimming cost V 6 bases and J 3 bases, with 18 bases left between them. CDR1 KGHSH and CDR2 LQKENI come from the germline V gene. The CDR3 is made up of 15 amino acids.

As DNA, the CDR3 is TGTGCCAGCAGTCGACCGGACAGGGGGAGCATCGAGCAGTTCTTC. Amino acid sequence: CASSRPDRGSIEQFF. The rearrangement joins TRBV12-3 or TRBV12-4 to TRBJ2-1; 10 bases match TRBD1. This CDR3 spans 15 amino acids. V trimming: 5 bases; J trimming: 10 bases; junction bases outside the gene matches: 11.

This clonotype was counted a few times. V and J are TRBV15 and TRBJ1-2; D is uncertain. Looked up from germline, CDR1 is LNHNV and CDR2 is YYDKDF (reference sequence). The ends were cut back, 0 bases at V and 3 bases at J, with 14 bases in the middle. CDR3 length equals 16 residues. This CDR3 is CATSRELYTKYYGYTF. Written as DNA, the CDR3 is TGTGCCACCAGCAGAGAACTGTACACCAAATACTATGGCTACACCTTC.

The V and J genes are TRBV15 and TRBJ2-5, with D possibly called TRBD1 or TRBD2 (6 bases each). The V end was cut by 0 bases, the J end by 4 bases, with 18 bases between. Germline assignment: CDR1 LNHNV and CDR2 YYDKDF (reference sequence). The CDR3 covers 17 residues. CDR3 sequence: CATSRDRPGAPGETQYF. The CDR3 bases are TGTGCCACCAGCAGAGATCGTCCGGGGGCACCGGGAGAGACCCAGTACTTC.

The J gene is TRBJ1-4, the V gene TRBV25-1; tentative D call: TRBD1 (5 bases). This CDR3 region has 15 residues. Between the trimmed V and J ends, which lost 2 bases and 7 bases, there was a span of 14 bases. Per the germline V gene, CDR1 is MGHDK and CDR2 is SYGVNS. The CDR3 nucleotides read TGTGCCAGCAGTGAAAGCGGGGGTCGGGGTGAAAAACTGTTTTTT. Residues: CASSESGGRGEKLFF.

The J gene is TRBJ2-3, the V gene TRBV3-1; a weak D match, TRBD1 (6 bases). The CDR3 is 16 amino acids. V lost 3 bases and J lost 1, with 14 bases in between. Per germline, CDR1 LGHDT and CDR2 YNNKEL (reference sequence). The CDR3 DNA reads TGTGCCAGCAGCCACCTCCGGGACACCGGCACAGATACGCAGTATTTT. Translation gives CASSHLRDTGTDTQYF.

The V call is TRBV27, the J call TRBJ2-5, with D possibly called TRBD1 or TRBD2 (5 bases each). V dropped 10 bases and J dropped 4 bases, with 34 bases sitting between them. Looked up from germline, CDR1 is MNHEY and CDR2 is SMNVEV (reference sequence). The CDR3 consists of 19 residues. The CDR3 loop is CATNPRGSNSYQSRETQYF. The CDR3 DNA reads as TGTGCCACCAACCCGAGGGGATCAAATAGTTATCAAAGCCGAGAGACCCAGTACTTC.

This sequence joins TRBV20-1 and TRBJ2-3; D call uncertain. V was clipped by 6 bases and J by 2 bases, with 6 bases between them. CDR3 length: 11 residues. Germline CDR1 reads DFQATT; CDR2 reads SNEGSKA (reference sequence). The CDR3 DNA is TGCAGTGCGCCTAACACAGATACGCAGTATTTT. Its protein is CSAPNTDTQYF.

The chain couples TRBV9 to TRBJ2-3; D is ambiguous. The V gene lost 5 bases and the J gene lost 8 bases, with 18 bases spanning the gap. The germline CDR1 and CDR2 sequences are SGDLS and YYNGEE. The CDR3 totals 14 residues. The CDR3 is CASSPRAFPGTQYF. CDR3 in DNA: TGTGCCAGCAGTCCTAGGGCCTTCCCGGGTACGCAGTATTTT.